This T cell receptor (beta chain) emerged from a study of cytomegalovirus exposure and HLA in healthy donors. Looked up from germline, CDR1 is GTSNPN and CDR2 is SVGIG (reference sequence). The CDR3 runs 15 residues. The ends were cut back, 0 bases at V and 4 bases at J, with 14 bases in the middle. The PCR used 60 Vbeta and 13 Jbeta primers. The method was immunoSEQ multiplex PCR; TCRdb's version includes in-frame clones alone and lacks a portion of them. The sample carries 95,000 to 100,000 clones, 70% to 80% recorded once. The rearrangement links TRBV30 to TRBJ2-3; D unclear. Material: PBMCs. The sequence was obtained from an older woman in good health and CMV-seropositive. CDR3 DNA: TGTGCCTGGAGTGTACTTGACTCCCTCCCAGATACGCAGTATTTT. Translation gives CAWSVLDSLPDTQYF.